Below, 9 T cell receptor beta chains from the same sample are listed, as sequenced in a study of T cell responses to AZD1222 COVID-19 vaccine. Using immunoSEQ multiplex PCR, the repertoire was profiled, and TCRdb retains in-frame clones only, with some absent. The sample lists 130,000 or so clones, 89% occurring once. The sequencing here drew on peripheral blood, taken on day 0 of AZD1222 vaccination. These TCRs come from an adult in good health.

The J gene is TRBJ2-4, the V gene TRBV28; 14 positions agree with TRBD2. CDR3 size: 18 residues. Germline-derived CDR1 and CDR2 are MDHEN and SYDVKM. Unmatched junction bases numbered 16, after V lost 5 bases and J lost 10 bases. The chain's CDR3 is CASSGNLNARTSGRIQYF. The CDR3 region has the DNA TGTGCCAGCAGTGGGAACTTAAACGCGAGGACTAGCGGGAGGATTCAGTACTTC.

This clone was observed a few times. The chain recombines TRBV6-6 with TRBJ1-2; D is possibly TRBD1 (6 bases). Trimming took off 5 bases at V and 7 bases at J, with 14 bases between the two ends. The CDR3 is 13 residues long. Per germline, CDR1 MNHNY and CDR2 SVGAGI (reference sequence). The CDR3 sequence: CASSLQGGGGYTF. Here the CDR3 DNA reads TGTGCCAGCAGTCTACAAGGGGGTGGTGGCTACACCTTC.

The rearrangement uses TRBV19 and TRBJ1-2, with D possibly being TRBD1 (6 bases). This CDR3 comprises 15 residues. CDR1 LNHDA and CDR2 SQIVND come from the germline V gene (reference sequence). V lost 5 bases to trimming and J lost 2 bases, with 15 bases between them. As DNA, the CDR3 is TGTGCCAGTAGTTCTGGGAGGGGGTTGAACTATGGCTACACCTTC. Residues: CASSSGRGLNYGYTF.

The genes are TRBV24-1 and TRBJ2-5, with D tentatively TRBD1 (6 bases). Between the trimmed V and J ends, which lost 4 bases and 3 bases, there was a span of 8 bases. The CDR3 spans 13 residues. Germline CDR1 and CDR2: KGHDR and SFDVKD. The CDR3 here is CATSEQGKETQYF. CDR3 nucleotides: TGTGCCACCAGTGAGCAGGGGAAAGAGACCCAGTACTTC.

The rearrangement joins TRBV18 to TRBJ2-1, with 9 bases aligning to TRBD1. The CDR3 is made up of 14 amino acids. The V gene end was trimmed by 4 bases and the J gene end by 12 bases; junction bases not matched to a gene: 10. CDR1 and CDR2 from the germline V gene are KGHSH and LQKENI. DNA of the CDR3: TGTGCCAGCTCACTTTTACAGGGGGCGCAGGGGCAGTTCTTC. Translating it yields CASSLLQGAQGQFF.

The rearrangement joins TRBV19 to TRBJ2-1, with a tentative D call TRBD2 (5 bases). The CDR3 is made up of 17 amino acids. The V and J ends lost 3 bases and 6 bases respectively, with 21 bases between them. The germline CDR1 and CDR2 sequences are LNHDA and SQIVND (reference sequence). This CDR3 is CASSISPRGGPSNEQFF. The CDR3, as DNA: TGTGCCAGTAGTATTTCTCCGCGAGGAGGACCATCCAATGAGCAGTTCTTC.

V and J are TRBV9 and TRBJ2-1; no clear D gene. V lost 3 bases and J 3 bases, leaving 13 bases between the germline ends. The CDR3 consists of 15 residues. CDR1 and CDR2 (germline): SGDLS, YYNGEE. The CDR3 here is CASSDSGAVYNEQFF. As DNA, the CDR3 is TGTGCCAGCAGCGATTCAGGTGCGGTCTACAATGAGCAGTTCTTC.

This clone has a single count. CDR3: CASSPKWTGRPSYEQYF. The DNA of the CDR3 is TGTGCCAGCTCACCAAAATGGACAGGGAGGCCCTCCTACGAGCAGTACTTC. The chain combines TRBV18 with TRBJ2-7; 8 bases map to TRBD1. V was clipped by 2 bases and J by 0 bases; unmatched bases: 9. This CDR3 is 17 amino acids long. In germline, CDR1 is KGHSH, CDR2 LQKENI.

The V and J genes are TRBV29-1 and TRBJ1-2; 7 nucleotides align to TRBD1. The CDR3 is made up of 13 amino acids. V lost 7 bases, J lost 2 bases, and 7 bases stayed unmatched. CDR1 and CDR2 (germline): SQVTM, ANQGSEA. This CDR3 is CSGQGDGNYGYTF. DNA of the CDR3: TGCAGCGGACAGGGAGACGGAAACTATGGCTACACCTTC.